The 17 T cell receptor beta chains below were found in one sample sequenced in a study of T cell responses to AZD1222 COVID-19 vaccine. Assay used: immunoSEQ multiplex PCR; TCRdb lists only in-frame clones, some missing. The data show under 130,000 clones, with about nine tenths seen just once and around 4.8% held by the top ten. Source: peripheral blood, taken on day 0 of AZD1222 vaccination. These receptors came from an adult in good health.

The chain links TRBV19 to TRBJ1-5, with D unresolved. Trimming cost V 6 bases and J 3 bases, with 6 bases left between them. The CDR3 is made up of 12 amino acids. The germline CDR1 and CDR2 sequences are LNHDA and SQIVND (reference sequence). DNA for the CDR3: TGTGCCAGTAGGGACCCCAATCAGCCCCAGCATTTT. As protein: CASRDPNQPQHF.

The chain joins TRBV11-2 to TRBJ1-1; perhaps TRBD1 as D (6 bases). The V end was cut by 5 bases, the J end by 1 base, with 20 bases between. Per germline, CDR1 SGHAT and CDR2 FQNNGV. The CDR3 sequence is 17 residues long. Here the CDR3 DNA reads TGTGCCAGCAGCCAAAGCCGGGGGCAGGGGAAGAACACTGAAGCTTTCTTT. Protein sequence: CASSQSRGQGKNTEAFF.

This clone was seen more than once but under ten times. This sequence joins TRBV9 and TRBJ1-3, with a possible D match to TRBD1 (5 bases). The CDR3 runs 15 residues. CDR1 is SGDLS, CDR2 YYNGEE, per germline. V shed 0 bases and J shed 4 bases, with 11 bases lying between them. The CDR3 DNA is TGTGCCAGCAGCGTAGCAGGCGGGACGGGAAACACCATATATTTT. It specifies CASSVAGGTGNTIYF.

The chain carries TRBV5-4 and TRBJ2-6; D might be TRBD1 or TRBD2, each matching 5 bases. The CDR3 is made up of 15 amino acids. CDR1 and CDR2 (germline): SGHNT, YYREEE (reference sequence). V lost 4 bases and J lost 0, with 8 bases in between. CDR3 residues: CASSRDLSGANVLTF. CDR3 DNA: TGTGCCAGCAGCAGGGACCTCTCTGGGGCCAACGTCCTGACTTTC.

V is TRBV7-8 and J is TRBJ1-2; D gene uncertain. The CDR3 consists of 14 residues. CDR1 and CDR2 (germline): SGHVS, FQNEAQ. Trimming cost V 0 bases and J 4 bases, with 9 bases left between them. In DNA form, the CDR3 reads TGTGCCAGCAGCTTAGCCGGTAGCCCCTATGGCTACACCTTC. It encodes CASSLAGSPYGYTF. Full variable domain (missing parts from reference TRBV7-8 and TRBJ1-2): GAGVSQSPRYKVAKRGQDVALRCDPISGHVSLFWYQQALGQGPEFLTYFQNEAQLDKSGLPSDRFFAERPEGSVSTLKIQRTQQEDSAVYLCASSLAGSPYGYTFGSGTRLTVV.

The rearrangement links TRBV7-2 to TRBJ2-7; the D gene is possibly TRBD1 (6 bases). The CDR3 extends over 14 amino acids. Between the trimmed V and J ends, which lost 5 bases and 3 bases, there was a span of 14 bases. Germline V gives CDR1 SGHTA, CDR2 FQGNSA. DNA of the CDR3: TGTGCCAGCAGCCAGGACAGCCAATTCTACGAGCAGTACTTC. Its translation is CASSQDSQFYEQYF.

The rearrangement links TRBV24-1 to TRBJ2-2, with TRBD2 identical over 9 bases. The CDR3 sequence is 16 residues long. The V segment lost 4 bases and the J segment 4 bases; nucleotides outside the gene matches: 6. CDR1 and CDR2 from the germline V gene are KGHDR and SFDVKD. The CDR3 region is CATSDATSGSTGELFF. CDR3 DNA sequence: TGTGCCACCAGTGACGCGACTAGCGGTTCCACCGGGGAGCTGTTTTTT.

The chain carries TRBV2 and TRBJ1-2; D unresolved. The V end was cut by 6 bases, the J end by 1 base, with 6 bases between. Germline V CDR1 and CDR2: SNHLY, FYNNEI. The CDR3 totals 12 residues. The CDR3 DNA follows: TGTGCCAGCAGGGACGATAACTATGGCTACACCTTC. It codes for CASRDDNYGYTF.

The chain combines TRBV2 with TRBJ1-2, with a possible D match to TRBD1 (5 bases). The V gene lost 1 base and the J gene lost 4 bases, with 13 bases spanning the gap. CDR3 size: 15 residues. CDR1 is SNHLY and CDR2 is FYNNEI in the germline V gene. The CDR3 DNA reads TGTGCCAGCAGTGAAGGGCCCTCCGGGGGCTATGGCTACACCTTC. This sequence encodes CASSEGPSGGYGYTF.

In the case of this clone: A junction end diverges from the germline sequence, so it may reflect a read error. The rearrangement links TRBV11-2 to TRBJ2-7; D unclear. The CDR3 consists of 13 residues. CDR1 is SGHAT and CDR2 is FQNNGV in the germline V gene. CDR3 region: CASSLGLDRSPHF. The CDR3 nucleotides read TGTGCCAGCAGCTTAGGATTGGACCGGTCTCCGCACTTC.

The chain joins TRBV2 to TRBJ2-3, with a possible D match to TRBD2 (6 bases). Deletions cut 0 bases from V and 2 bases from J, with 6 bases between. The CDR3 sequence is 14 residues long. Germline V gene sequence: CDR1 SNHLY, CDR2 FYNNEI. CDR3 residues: CASSEARDTDTQYF. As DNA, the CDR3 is TGTGCCAGCAGTGAAGCGCGGGACACAGATACGCAGTATTTT.

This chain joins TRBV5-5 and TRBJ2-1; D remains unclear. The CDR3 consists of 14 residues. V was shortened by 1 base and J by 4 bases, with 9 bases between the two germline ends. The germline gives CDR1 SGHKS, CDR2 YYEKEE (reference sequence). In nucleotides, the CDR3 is TGTGCCAGCAGCTTGTTGGGTGCTTACAATGAGCAGTTCTTC. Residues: CASSLLGAYNEQFF.

The CDR3: CASTIREETQYF. The CDR3 DNA reads TGTGCCAGCACTATCAGGGAAGAGACCCAGTACTTC. The rearrangement uses TRBV7-3 and TRBJ2-5; possibly TRBD1 for D (5 bases). The V end lost 7 bases, the J end lost 3 bases, and 9 bases lay between the germline ends. Germline V CDR1 and CDR2: SGHTA, FQGTGA. This CDR3 comprises 12 residues.

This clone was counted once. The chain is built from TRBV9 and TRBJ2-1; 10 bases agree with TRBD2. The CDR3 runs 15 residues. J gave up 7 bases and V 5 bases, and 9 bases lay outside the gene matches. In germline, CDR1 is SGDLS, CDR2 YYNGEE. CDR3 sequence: CASRLQAGGRNEQFF. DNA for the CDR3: TGTGCCAGCAGGTTGCAAGCGGGGGGGCGAAATGAGCAGTTCTTC.

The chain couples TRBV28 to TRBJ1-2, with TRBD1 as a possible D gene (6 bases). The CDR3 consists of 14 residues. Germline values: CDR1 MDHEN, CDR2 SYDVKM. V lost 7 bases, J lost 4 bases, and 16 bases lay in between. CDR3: CASTSQGLLYGYTF. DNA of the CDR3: TGTGCCAGCACTTCACAGGGCCTCCTCTATGGCTACACCTTC.

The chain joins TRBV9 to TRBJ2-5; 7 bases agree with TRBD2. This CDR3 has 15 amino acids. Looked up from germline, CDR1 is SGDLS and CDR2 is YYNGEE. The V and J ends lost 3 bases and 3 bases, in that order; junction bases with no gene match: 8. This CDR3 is CASSADSGRKETQYF. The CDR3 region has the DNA TGTGCCAGCAGCGCCGATAGCGGGCGGAAAGAGACCCAGTACTTC.

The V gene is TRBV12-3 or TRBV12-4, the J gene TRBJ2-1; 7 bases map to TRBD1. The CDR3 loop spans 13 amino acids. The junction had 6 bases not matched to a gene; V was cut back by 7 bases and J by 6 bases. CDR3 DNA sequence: TGTGCCAGCACACAGGGGTTGGGCAATGAGCAGTTCTTC. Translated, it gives CASTQGLGNEQFF.